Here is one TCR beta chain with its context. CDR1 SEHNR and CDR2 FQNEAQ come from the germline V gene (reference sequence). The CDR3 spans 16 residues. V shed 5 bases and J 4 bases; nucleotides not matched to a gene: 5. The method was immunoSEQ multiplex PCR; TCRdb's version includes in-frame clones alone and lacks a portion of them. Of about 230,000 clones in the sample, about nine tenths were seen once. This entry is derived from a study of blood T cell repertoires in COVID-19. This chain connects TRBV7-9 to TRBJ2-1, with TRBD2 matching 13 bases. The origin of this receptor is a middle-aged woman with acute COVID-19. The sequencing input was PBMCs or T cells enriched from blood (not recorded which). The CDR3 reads CASSARLAGGYNEQFF. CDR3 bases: TGTGCCAGCAGCGCCAGACTAGCGGGAGGTTACAATGAGCAGTTCTTC.